The entry below gives a single TCR beta chain sequence along with its context. What antigen it recognizes has not been identified. Each CD8+ T cell subset was flow-sorted in triplicate, with fewer than 350,000 cells per subset placed directly into RLT lysis buffer. To exclude memory contaminants, naive CD8+ T cells were stringently defined as CD45RO-CCR7+CD27+CD95-. Peripheral blood mononuclear cells were isolated from buffy coats using standard density gradient centrifugation. Naive CXCR3-negative and CXCR3-positive CD8+ T cells were flow-sorted on a FACSAria III. Total RNA was extracted from sorted cells with an RNeasy Mini Kit. TCRdb records NextSeq 550 as the sequencer. The Human TCR Profiling Kit (MiLaboratory) was used to prepare UMI-labeled 5' RACE TRB cDNA libraries. The full amount of extracted RNA was used for cDNA synthesis, and the full amount of resulting cDNA was used for PCR amplification. The libraries were made side by side, with each library going through the same number of PCR cycles. The paper's processing steps were these. With a minimum of two reads required per UMI, MIGEC and MiXCR pulled out about 52,000 +/- 9,100 unique UMI-labeled TRB cDNA molecules from each library. An average of roughly 40,000 +/- 10,000 functional in-frame TRB CDR3 nucleotide clonotypes without stop codons was found per library. Diversity metrics, including normalized Shannon-Wiener and Chao1, were computed in VDJtools after downsampling to 5000 UMI-labeled TRB molecules per sample. VDJtools was used to calculate clonotype-size-weighted physicochemical properties of the central five CDR3 residues, namely interaction energy, strength, volume and Kidera factor 4. Following TCRdb reprocessing, every CDR3 protein sequence forms one entry, and DNA is not provided. TCRdb, not the original authors, processed these V and J calls. The table held for this sample gives roughly 140,000 distinct CDR3 sequences. The top ten hold 0.25% to 0.3% of the sample.

The data are from a study of CXCR3-negative and CXCR3-positive naive CD8 T cells (dated by TCRdb to the late 2010s). For context, the study as a whole: In total, some 150 million TRB reads were obtained, corresponding to roughly 1.5 +/- 0.3 million reads per library. The diversity and physicochemical repertoire analyses included 11 donors pooled from two independent experiments. TRBV-TRBJ cluster analysis included naive subsets from roughly 5 donors and memory cells from 3 donors. General conclusions and limits of the study: Freshly isolated PBMCs were used for most assays because CXCR3 expression partially decreased after cryopreservation. TRB CDR3s from CXCR3-positive naive cells showed higher hydrophobicity (lower Kidera factor 4), lower energy, and higher strength and volume indices than CXCR3-negative naive cells. TRBV-TRBJ usage was similar between naive CXCR3-negative and CXCR3-positive cells from the same donor, while memory cells showed distinct patterns. Both naive subsets had comparably high repertoire diversity, while memory CD8+ T cells had much lower repertoire diversity. Surface CD5, linked to self-reactivity in mice, was comparable between naive subsets; TCR interaction strength was therefore also inferred from TRB CDR3 physicochemical properties.

The germline V gene supplies CDR1 SQVTM and CDR2 ANQGSEA. Its CDR3 holds 14 amino acids, cysteine through phenylalanine. The coding DNA is unavailable. The source is a human donor in good health. Some clones in this sample may be carry-over from other donors' samples. Recombination joined TRBV29-1 with TRBJ2-5. What was sequenced was naive CXCR3+ CD8+ T cells from blood. This sample's cell subset or site label indicates: CD45RO-CCR7+CD27+CD95- naive CD8+ T cells expressing CXCR3 (TNR3+). The encoded CDR3 is CSVVRAELQETQYF.